Listed below are T cell receptor beta chains from one sample, sequenced in a study of T cell responses to AZD1222 COVID-19 vaccine. Profiled with immunoSEQ multiplex PCR; TCRdb holds only in-frame clones, not every one. The sample has over 95,000 clones, around 89% seen once. The source was peripheral blood, collected on day 0 of AZD1222 vaccination. These receptors were collected from an adult in good health. Each CDR3 is given with its conserved first and last residue. The order of the fields is V gene, J gene, clone size, CDR3 protein. The size field is filled for only some rows; it gives once, few, many or a size class.

TRBV5-1	TRBJ2-5	.	CASSSRTIQETQYF
TRBV4-2	TRBJ2-2	.	CASSQEVSPGATGELFF
TRBV12-3/TRBV12-4	TRBJ1-1	.	CASRPTGTGMAFF
TRBV5-4	TRBJ2-2	.	CASSREVANTGELFF
TRBV28	TRBJ1-2	.	CASSLWQAGRYGYTF
TRBV5-1	TRBJ2-3	.	CASSLEGRVSTDTQYF
TRBV28	TRBJ1-1	.	CATEENTEAFF
TRBV9	TRBJ1-5	.	CASSPRGQNNQPQHF
TRBV5-1	TRBJ1-1	once	CASSLDVGGPNTEAFF
TRBV19	TRBJ2-5	.	CASSSTGGVETQYF
TRBV14	TRBJ1-1	.	CASSRQGNTEAFF
TRBV4-2	TRBJ2-5	.	CASSHGGVGETQYF
TRBV5-5	TRBJ1-4	.	CASSWVATNEKLFF
TRBV11-2	TRBJ2-7	.	CASSLGRDSSREQYF
TRBV28	TRBJ2-7	once	CASSPPPGDRGRYEQYF
TRBV3-1/TRBV3-2	TRBJ2-3	.	CASSQDSLKPSTDTQYF
TRBV5-1	TRBJ1-5	.	CASSPQPATGYGEPQHF
TRBV19	TRBJ1-2	.	CASSAATGPNYGYTF
TRBV6-2/TRBV6-3	TRBJ2-7	.	CASSYPRTGAYEQYF
TRBV19	TRBJ1-1	.	CASSLGRRNTEAFF
TRBV28	TRBJ2-5	.	CASSLGTLETQYF
TRBV5-8	TRBJ1-2	.	CASSTTGAAPTF
TRBV2	TRBJ1-1	.	CASSRQGVAEAFF
TRBV7-8	TRBJ1-1	.	CASSLTAGNTEAFF
TRBV10-3	TRBJ2-7	.	CATTGTANYEQYF
TRBV5-6	TRBJ1-1	.	CASSFGGHTEAFF
TRBV2	TRBJ2-5	.	CASVLAGASWETQYF
TRBV7-9	TRBJ1-1	.	CASSLGDSGAFF
TRBV10-3	TRBJ1-1	.	CAIRGQGASTEAFF
TRBV3-1/TRBV3-2	TRBJ1-2	.	CASMGRDRSGYTF
TRBV7-9	TRBJ2-7	.	CASSLWSEQYF
TRBV6-5	TRBJ1-2	.	CASSYAGKYGYTF
TRBV5-1	TRBJ2-5	.	CASSLDGSTQETQYF
TRBV6-4	TRBJ1-6	.	CASSDYYTRIDSNSPLHF
TRBV4-1	TRBJ1-1	once	CASSQERAQSAAFF
TRBV5-5	TRBJ1-1	few	CASSLVEDTEAFF
TRBV24-1	TRBJ2-1	.	CATSDQGREGGNEQFF
TRBV4-3	TRBJ2-1	.	CASSQSGEGSYNEQFF
TRBV11-2	TRBJ1-3	.	CASSLAPGQGGNTIYF
TRBV18	TRBJ1-2	.	CASQPPGVANYGYTF
TRBV7-6	TRBJ1-6	.	CASSFQQGRNSPLHF
TRBV29-1	TRBJ2-3	.	CSVEVRDGTDTQYF
TRBV7-2	TRBJ1-3	few	CASSQIGGGVGNTIYF
TRBV7-6	TRBJ1-2	.	CASSPGQGTFSGGYTF
TRBV18	TRBJ2-5	.	CASSPRGTMGETQYF
TRBV3-1/TRBV3-2	TRBJ2-1	.	CASSQVGDEQFF
TRBV5-1	TRBJ1-1	.	CASSLDGGRNTEAFF
TRBV7-9	TRBJ1-1	.	CASSSRGQPNTEAFF
TRBV2	TRBJ2-7	.	CASDYSVAGNEQYF
TRBV24-1	TRBJ2-1	.	CATSDTGTSAYNEQFF
TRBV18	TRBJ1-1	.	CASSPRTVGTEAFF
TRBV6-5	TRBJ2-1	.	CASSSNAGGYNEQFF
TRBV6-6	TRBJ2-1	.	CASRRTDEQFF
TRBV5-1	TRBJ1-5	.	CASSLWGGQDQPQHF
TRBV7-2	TRBJ1-1	once	CASSLFPGTGNKAFF
TRBV19	TRBJ1-4	.	CASTPGWGNEKLFF
TRBV7-3	TRBJ2-7	.	CASSLGPPSGGDEGEQYF